The 29 T cell receptor beta chains below all came from one sample that was sequenced in a study of cytomegalovirus exposure and HLA in healthy donors. 60 Vbeta and 13 Jbeta primers were used in PCR. Data came from immunoSEQ multiplex PCR; TCRdb stores just in-frame clones and leaves some out. The table lists about 83,000 clones, roughly 75% of them singletons. Sequenced: PBMCs. The receptors here all came from a man aged 60-69 years in good health and CMV-seronegative.

This chain joins TRBV5-5 and TRBJ1-1; D is uncertain. V was trimmed by 4 bases and J by 1 base, leaving 8 bases between them. The CDR3 runs 13 residues. CDR1 and CDR2 (germline): SGHKS, YYEKEE (reference sequence). The CDR3 DNA reads TGTGCCAGCAGCCGACATAGGAACACTGAAGCTTTCTTT. Residues: CASSRHRNTEAFF.

The rearrangement joins TRBV10-2 to TRBJ2-7; D is uncertain. The germline V gene has CDR1 WSHSY and CDR2 SAAADI. Deletions cut 0 bases from V and 1 base from J, with 10 bases between. The CDR3 has 15 residues. The CDR3 DNA is TGCGCCAGCAGTGAGTCGATTGCGAAGTCCTACGAGCAGTACTTC. This translates into CASSESIAKSYEQYF.

V usage is TRBV11-2 and J usage is TRBJ2-7; TRBD1 aligns across 7 bases. This CDR3 has 14 amino acids. The V and J ends lost 2 bases and 3 bases, in that order; junction bases with no gene match: 4. Germline V gene sequence: CDR1 SGHAT, CDR2 FQNNGV. DNA of the CDR3: TGTGCCAGCAGCTTAACCCCAGGGGGCTACGAGCAGTACTTC. This codes for CASSLTPGGYEQYF.

This clone has just one count. The V call is TRBV10-3, the J call TRBJ1-3; 8 bases line up with TRBD1. CDR1 is ENHRY and CDR2 is SYGVKD in the germline V gene. V lost 2 bases, J lost 1 base, and 16 bases stayed unmatched. The CDR3 consists of 20 residues. CDR3 sequence (DNA): TGTGCCATCAGTGAGCTCGGCAGGGGGCCCGAAGAGGTATCTGGAAACACCATATATTTT. This sequence encodes CAISELGRGPEEVSGNTIYF.

This chain uses TRBV7-3 with TRBJ2-3; TRBD1 matches 12 bases. The ends lost 5 bases at V and 2 bases at J; junction bases unmatched: 5. Looked up from germline, CDR1 is SGHTA and CDR2 is FQGTGA. This CDR3 contains 16 residues. This chain's CDR3 is CASSQGQGADTDTQYF. In DNA form, the CDR3 reads TGTGCCAGCAGCCAGGGACAGGGGGCGGACACAGATACGCAGTATTTT.

This clone was seen a single time. The gene calls are TRBV6-5 and TRBJ2-2; TRBD2 is a possible D gene (6 bases). This CDR3 has 14 amino acids. V lost 2 bases to trimming and J lost 4 bases, with 8 bases between them. Germline V gene sequence: CDR1 MNHEY, CDR2 SVGAGI. The DNA of the CDR3 is TGTGCCAGCAGTTACGGGCGGGGCACCGGGGAGCTGTTTTTT. This sequence encodes CASSYGRGTGELFF.

The chain recombines TRBV7-6 with TRBJ2-2; 10 bases fit TRBD2. The junction had 6 bases not matched to a gene; V was cut back by 2 bases and J by 6 bases. The germline V gene encodes CDR1 SGHVS and CDR2 FNYEAQ. The CDR3 covers 16 residues. The CDR3: CASSLLPTSGAGELFF. For the CDR3, the DNA is TGTGCCAGCAGCTTACTGCCCACTAGCGGGGCCGGGGAGCTGTTTTTT.

This clone has only one observation. The chain carries TRBV25-1 and TRBJ1-2; a weak D match, TRBD1 (5 bases). There are 13 residues in the CDR3. Germline CDR1 and CDR2: MGHDK and SYGVNS. Trimming removed 0 bases at V and 8 bases at J, with 10 bases between. The CDR3 DNA follows: TGTGCCAGCAGTGAATATCAGGGCAGGGGCTACACCTTC. This translates into CASSEYQGRGYTF.

This clone was recorded a few times. The rearrangement links TRBV5-6 to TRBJ1-5; 9 nucleotides align to TRBD1. From germline, CDR1 is SGHDT and CDR2 YYEEEE. The CDR3 runs to 17 residues. V trimming: 4 bases; J trimming: 8 bases; junction bases outside the gene matches: 16. The CDR3 DNA is TGTGCCAGCAGCCGTAGGACAGGGGAAGGCTTTAGGGAGCCCCAGCATTTT. It codes for CASSRRTGEGFREPQHF.

The chain employs TRBV6-1 and TRBJ2-2, with 9 bases that match TRBD2. Trimming removed 4 bases from V and 2 bases from J; junction bases left unmatched: 5. Germline V lookup: CDR1 MNHNS, CDR2 SASEGT. The CDR3 has 16 residues. DNA of the CDR3: TGTGCCAGCAGTGGGGTAGCGGGGGCCAACACCGGGGAGCTGTTTTTT. This gives the protein CASSGVAGANTGELFF.

CDR3 amino acids: CASSVADRFDTEAFF. CDR3 nucleotides: TGTGCCAGCAGCGTTGCGGACAGGTTTGATACTGAAGCTTTCTTT. The J gene is TRBJ1-1, the V gene TRBV9; 7 nucleotides line up with TRBD1. V lost 2 bases, J lost 5 bases, and 9 bases stayed unmatched. Germline CDR1 SGDLS, CDR2 YYNGEE. This CDR3 contains 15 residues.

As concerns this clone: Other nucleotide sequences in the sample specify the same CDR3. This chain connects TRBV27 to TRBJ1-1, with D perhaps matching TRBD1 (6 bases). The CDR3 loop spans 13 amino acids. Germline CDR1 reads MNHEY; CDR2 reads SMNVEV (reference sequence). The V gene lost 9 bases and the J gene lost 0 bases, with 11 bases spanning the gap. CDR3 bases: TGTGCCAGTGGAAGGACAGTGAACACTGAAGCTTTCTTT. This codes for CASGRTVNTEAFF.

This clone ranks as medium-sized. This chain joins TRBV6-1 and TRBJ2-3, with a tentative D call TRBD2 (7 bases). This CDR3 has 15 residues. Trimming took 3 bases from V and 4 from J, leaving 14 bases between them. The germline CDR1 and CDR2 sequences are MNHNS and SASEGT. The CDR3 region is CASSEGAGEADTQYF. The DNA for the CDR3 is TGTGCCAGCAGTGAGGGGGCGGGGGAGGCAGATACGCAGTATTTT.

The chain uses TRBV5-1 and TRBJ2-7; 7 positions match TRBD1. Germline trimming cut 3 bases from V and 0 bases from J; bases unmatched to any gene: 0. This CDR3 spans 13 amino acids. Germline CDR1 and CDR2: SGHRS and YFSETQ. DNA for the CDR3: TGCGCCAGCAGCTCAGGGGGCTCCTACGAGCAGTACTTC. It translates to CASSSGGSYEQYF.

This clone has more than one count but fewer than ten. This sequence joins TRBV5-4 and TRBJ1-1, with a weak D call TRBD1 (5 bases). V was pared by 4 bases and J by 7 bases, with 11 bases between. This CDR3 is 12 amino acids long. The germline gives CDR1 SGHNT, CDR2 YYREEE (reference sequence). CDR3 nucleotides: TGTGCCAGCAGCCGGGACTCTGGTGAAGCTTTCTTT. Its translation: CASSRDSGEAFF. Filled out from reference TRBV5-4 and TRBJ1-1, the complete variable domain reads ETGVTQSPTHLIKTRGQQVTLRCSSQSGHNTVSWYQQALGQGPQFIFQYYREEENGRGNFPPRFSGLQFPNYSSELNVNALELDDSALYLCASSRDSGEAFFGQGTRLTVV.

CDR3 sequence reads: CASRGRFGTGANEQYF. Here the CDR3 DNA reads TGTGCCAGCAGGGGGAGATTTGGGACAGGGGCTAACGAGCAGTACTTC. V is TRBV6-6 and J is TRBJ2-7; 10 nucleotides agree with TRBD1. Germline CDR1 is MNHNY and CDR2 is SVGAGI (reference sequence). The ends lost 6 bases at V and 5 bases at J; junction bases unmatched: 13. CDR3 size: 16 residues.

The CDR3, as DNA: TGCAGCGTTGAGGGGGGGATCCCGAACACTGAAGCTTTCTTT. This sequence encodes CSVEGGIPNTEAFF. The chain links TRBV29-1 to TRBJ1-1; TRBD1 is a possible D gene (5 bases). The CDR3 runs to 14 residues. Germline V gives CDR1 SQVTM, CDR2 ANQGSEA. V was clipped by 3 bases and J by 1 base, with 12 bases between them.

This chain connects TRBV6-1 to TRBJ1-1; TRBD1 matches 9 bases. The germline V gene has CDR1 MNHNS and CDR2 SASEGT. Unmatched junction bases numbered 6, after V lost 2 bases and J lost 8 bases. The CDR3 contains 14 residues. The CDR3 nucleotides read TGTGCCAGCAGTGAATATGGACAGGGGCTAGAAGCTTTCTTT. Translated, it gives CASSEYGQGLEAFF.

The rearrangement links TRBV11-1 to TRBJ2-1; 9 positions match TRBD1. This CDR3 region has 15 residues. V dropped 0 bases and J dropped 7; count of bases not matched to a gene: 4. The germline V gene encodes CDR1 SGHAT and CDR2 FQDESV (reference sequence). The chain's CDR3 is CASSLAQGARNEQFF. CDR3 DNA sequence: TGTGCCAGCAGCTTAGCACAGGGGGCGCGGAATGAGCAGTTCTTC.

The gene calls are TRBV10-3 and TRBJ1-1; D not certain. Germline V gene sequence: CDR1 ENHRY, CDR2 SYGVKD. V was pared by 0 bases and J by 1 base, with 9 bases between. The CDR3 sequence is 15 residues long. This CDR3 reads CAISESGGQNTEAFF. The CDR3 region has the DNA TGTGCCATCAGTGAGTCGGGTGGGCAGAACACTGAAGCTTTCTTT.

Points on this clone: The junction shows a germline mismatch at one end, possibly a read error. This chain connects TRBV5-4 to TRBJ2-7, with 8 bases fitting TRBD2. CDR3 length equals 16 residues. Germline V gene data show CDR1 as SGHNT and CDR2 as YYREEE (reference sequence). In DNA, the CDR3 is TGTACCAGCAGCTCCCAATCGGGGGGGTCTGGATTCGAGCAGTACTTC. Translated: CTSSSQSGGSGFEQYF.

The rearrangement links TRBV9 to TRBJ2-5; 12 bases fit TRBD2. V was pared by 0 bases and J by 5 bases, with 5 bases of the junction left unmatched. The CDR3 loop spans 16 amino acids. CDR1 SGDLS and CDR2 YYNGEE come from the germline V gene. Written as DNA, the CDR3 is TGTGCCAGCAGCGTAGAGCTAGCGGGGGGGCGTGAGACCCAGTACTTC. The encoded protein is CASSVELAGGRETQYF. Full variable domain (missing parts from reference TRBV9 and TRBJ2-5): DSGVTQTPKHLITATGQRVTLRCSPRSGDLSVYWYQQSLDQGLQFLIQYYNGEERAKGNILERFSAQQFPDLHSELNLSSLELGDSALYFCASSVELAGGRETQYFGPGTRLLVL.

To note about this clone: Sequence at one end of the junction differs from germline and may be a read error. The genes are TRBV7-9 and TRBJ1-1; no reliable D call. The CDR3 consists of 12 residues. The germline gives CDR1 SEHNR, CDR2 FQNEAQ (reference sequence). In DNA, the CDR3 is TGTTCCAGCAGCTTCGGGGTTACTGAAGCTTTCTTT. The encoded protein is CSSSFGVTEAFF.

The genes are TRBV9 and TRBJ2-3; TRBD2 agrees at 9 bases. The CDR3 runs to 18 residues. Per germline, CDR1 SGDLS and CDR2 YYNGEE. V was pared by 2 bases and J by 2 bases, with 12 bases of the junction left unmatched. The CDR3 bases are TGTGCCAGCAGCGTTTTAAGTAGCGGGGGAGCCTTCACAGATACGCAGTATTTT. Translated, it gives CASSVLSSGGAFTDTQYF.

The CDR3 is CASRPGGYTEAFF. The CDR3 coding sequence is TGTGCCAGCAGACCCGGGGGGTACACTGAAGCTTTCTTT. This chain connects TRBV27 to TRBJ1-1, with D maybe TRBD1 (5 bases). This CDR3 region has 13 residues. The V end was cut by 6 bases, the J end by 3 bases, with 11 bases between. The germline V gene has CDR1 MNHEY and CDR2 SMNVEV (reference sequence).

This clone has just a few counts. The chain is built from TRBV20-1 and TRBJ2-5; no firm D call. Germline lookup yields CDR1 DFQATT and CDR2 SNEGSKA (reference sequence). The CDR3 length is 11 residues. V gave up 3 bases and J gave up 7 bases, with 9 bases separating them. CDR3 sequence (DNA): TGCAGTGCTAGGGCCCGAGGGACCCAGTACTTC. Its translation is CSARARGTQYF.

The chain joins TRBV2 to TRBJ1-5; 10 positions match TRBD1. Germline lookup yields CDR1 SNHLY and CDR2 FYNNEI. This CDR3 has 14 residues. V was pared by 4 bases and J by 7 bases, with 4 bases of the junction left unmatched. CDR3 nucleotides: TGTGCCAGCAGTGGGACAGGGGGGACGCAGCCCCAGCATTTT. Its protein product is CASSGTGGTQPQHF.

This clone occurred a few times. The chain is built from TRBV5-6 and TRBJ2-3; 10 bases are a match to TRBD1. CDR1 is SGHDT, CDR2 YYEEEE, per germline. Losses at the gene ends were 0 bases for V and 4 bases for J; bases not matched to a gene: 5. CDR3 size: 16 residues. The CDR3 spells CASSLAATGGADTQYF. The CDR3 region has the DNA TGTGCCAGCAGCTTGGCAGCGACAGGGGGCGCAGATACGCAGTATTTT.

Comment on this clone: This CDR3 is also generated by other DNA sequences in the sample. The rearrangement links TRBV10-3 to TRBJ1-2, with TRBD1 identical over 9 bases. The CDR3 runs 14 residues. V gave up 10 bases and J gave up 0 bases; unmatched junction bases: 6. Germline-derived CDR1 and CDR2 are ENHRY and SYGVKD. The CDR3 bases are TGTGCCACTTTAACAGGGGGCGCTAACTATGGCTACACCTTC. Residues: CATLTGGANYGYTF.